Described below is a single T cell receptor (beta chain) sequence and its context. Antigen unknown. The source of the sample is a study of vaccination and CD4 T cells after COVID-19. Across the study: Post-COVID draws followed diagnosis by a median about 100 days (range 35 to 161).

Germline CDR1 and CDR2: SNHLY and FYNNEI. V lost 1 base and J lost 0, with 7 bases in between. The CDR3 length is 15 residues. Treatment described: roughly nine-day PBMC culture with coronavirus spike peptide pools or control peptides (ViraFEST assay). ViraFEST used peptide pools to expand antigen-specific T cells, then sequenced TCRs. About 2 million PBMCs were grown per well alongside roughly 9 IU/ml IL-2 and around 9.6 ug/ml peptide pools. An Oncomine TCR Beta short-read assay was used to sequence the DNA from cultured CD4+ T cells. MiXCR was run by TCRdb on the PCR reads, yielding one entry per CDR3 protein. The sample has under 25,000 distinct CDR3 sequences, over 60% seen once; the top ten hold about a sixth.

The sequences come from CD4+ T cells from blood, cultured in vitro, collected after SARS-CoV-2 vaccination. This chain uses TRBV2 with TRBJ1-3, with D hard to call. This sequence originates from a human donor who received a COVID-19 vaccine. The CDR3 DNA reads TGTGCCAGCAGTGAAGGGGAGATCTCTGGAAACACCATATATTTT. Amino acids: CASSEGEISGNTIYF.